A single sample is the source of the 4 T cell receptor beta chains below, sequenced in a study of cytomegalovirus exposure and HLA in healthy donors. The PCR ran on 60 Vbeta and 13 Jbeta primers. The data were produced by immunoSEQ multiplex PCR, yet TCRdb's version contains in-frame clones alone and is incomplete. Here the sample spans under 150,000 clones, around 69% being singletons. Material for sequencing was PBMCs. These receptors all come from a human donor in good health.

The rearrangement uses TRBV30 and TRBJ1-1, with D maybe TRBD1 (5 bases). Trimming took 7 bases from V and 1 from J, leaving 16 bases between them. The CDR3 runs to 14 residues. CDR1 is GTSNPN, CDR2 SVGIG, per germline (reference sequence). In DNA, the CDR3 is TGTGCCTTTTCTCTAAGGACAAGGAACACTGAAGCTTTCTTT. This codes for CAFSLRTRNTEAFF.

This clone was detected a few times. The CDR3 region is CASSGQLGLYEQYF. The CDR3 nucleotides read TGTGCCAGCAGTGGACAGTTAGGCCTATACGAGCAGTACTTC. The V call is TRBV6-1, the J call TRBJ2-7; D possibly corresponds to TRBD1 (5 bases). Germline V CDR1 and CDR2: MNHNS, SASEGT. V lost 4 bases and J lost 4, with 14 bases in between. This CDR3 comprises 14 residues.

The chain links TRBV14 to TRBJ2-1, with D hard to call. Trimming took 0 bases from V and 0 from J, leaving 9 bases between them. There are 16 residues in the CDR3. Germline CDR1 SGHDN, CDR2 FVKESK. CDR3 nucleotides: TGTGCCAGCAGCCAAGATCTTGCTAGCTCCTACAATGAGCAGTTCTTC. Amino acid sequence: CASSQDLASSYNEQFF.

CDR3 amino acids: CASSLLVGTDTQYF. For the CDR3, the DNA is TGTGCCAGCAGCTTACTAGTCGGCACAGATACGCAGTATTTT. The chain combines TRBV11-1 with TRBJ2-3; D is unclear. Per germline, CDR1 SGHAT and CDR2 FQDESV (reference sequence). This CDR3 spans 14 amino acids. V was cut by 2 bases and J by 1 base, with 7 bases left in between.